These T cell receptor beta chains were read from a single sample in a study of control samples from healthy donors and cancer patients. Here immunoSEQ multiplex PCR was the method, and the copy in TCRdb shows in-frame clones only, minus some. The sample has about 35,000 clones, 86% seen once. The sample taken for sequencing was PBMCs. The receptors shown here come from a woman aged 35 to 49 with lung cancer. Both conserved end residues are trimmed from each CDR3.

J	V	CDR3
TRBJ2-3	TRBV7-3	ASSLAFTDTQY
TRBJ2-1	TRBV10-3	AISESARSSYNEQF
TRBJ2-1	TRBV27	ASSSLTSGGEGEQF
TRBJ2-3	TRBV9	ASSLLAGADTQY
TRBJ1-1	TRBV5-6	ASSYRDRGLGTEAF
TRBJ2-5	TRBV2	ASSDGRGGETQY
TRBJ2-1	TRBV2	ASSYSDEQF
TRBJ1-1	TRBV5-1	ASSALPTGGTEAF
TRBJ1-2	TRBV5-4	ASSPRVGGYDYGYT
TRBJ1-2	TRBV24-1	ATRRTGDRVGYT
TRBJ1-1	TRBV19	ASSIAWDSLGNTEAF
TRBJ2-7	TRBV7-8	ASSFGQGAFSYEQY
TRBJ2-5	TRBV6-5	ASERTGQETQY
TRBJ2-3	TRBV5-1	ASSEGQPTDTQY
TRBJ2-2	TRBV29-1	SVAFASDTGELF
TRBJ1-2	TRBV5-1	ASSLDSYGYT
TRBJ1-6	TRBV15	ATSRDPGTDNSPLH
TRBJ2-1	TRBV7-3	ASSRSRDRSGEQF
TRBJ1-2	TRBV7-2	ASSPRVSNYGYT
TRBJ1-2	TRBV12-3/TRBV12-4	ASSPDAYGYT
TRBJ1-1	TRBV11-2	ASSLERLATEAF
TRBJ2-3	TRBV12-5	ASGRWGSTDTQY
TRBJ2-5	TRBV5-1	ASSLAGVQY
TRBJ2-1	TRBV9	ASSASQSSYNEQF
TRBJ1-6	TRBV7-2	ASSLNRVGSPLH
TRBJ2-7	TRBV3-1/TRBV3-2	ASSQDRAVYEQY
TRBJ1-2	TRBV5-8	ASTPGQRRAYGYT
TRBJ1-1	TRBV6-2/TRBV6-3	ASSYARENTEAF
TRBJ1-2	TRBV4-1	ASSEKKTARDYGYT
TRBJ2-1	TRBV29-1	SVAEVRDEQF
TRBJ2-7	TRBV11-2	ASSRGTYEQY
TRBJ1-2	TRBV11-2	ASSPPWGLGYT
TRBJ1-2	TRBV18	ASSPGGAKGYT
TRBJ1-1	TRBV4-3	ASSQDGDTNTEAF
TRBJ2-1	TRBV24-1	ATSGDPSGGVSYNEQF
TRBJ2-2	TRBV5-1	ASSFGTGRAGELF
TRBJ2-7	TRBV18	ASSLYAPSTGAMDEQY
TRBJ2-3	TRBV11-3	ASSSRTGGATDTQY
TRBJ2-3	TRBV6-1	ASSEELAGGADTQY
TRBJ1-1	TRBV2	ASSLSANTEAF
TRBJ2-7	TRBV9	ASSVVAETYEQY
TRBJ1-4	TRBV5-6	ASSSPGGEEKLF
TRBJ1-2	TRBV12-3/TRBV12-4	ASSLTGGGGYT
TRBJ1-2	TRBV6-5	ASSPGLGGYT
TRBJ2-3	TRBV20-1	SATEDVPDTQY
TRBJ1-1	TRBV7-9	ASSFGGNTEAF
TRBJ2-3	TRBV4-3	ASSQASGGANTQY
TRBJ1-1	TRBV20-1	SARGGWVAF
TRBJ2-2	TRBV2	ASSRDRLFSNTGELF
TRBJ1-5	TRBV30	AWDLQGRQPQH
TRBJ2-3	TRBV2	ASSEVPDTQY
TRBJ2-2	TRBV7-2	ASSLDGGLRELF
TRBJ1-2	TRBV10-3	ATYLRGYGYT
TRBJ2-7	TRBV28	ASRWTSGAIYEQY
TRBJ2-5	TRBV9	ASSVEGGRGTQY
TRBJ1-5	TRBV6-2/TRBV6-3	ASSYSRFQPQH
TRBJ1-2	TRBV13	ASSSTTGGQANYGYT
TRBJ1-6	TRBV14	ASSQPDRGVVSPLH
TRBJ2-2	TRBV11-3	ASSPGRYGTGELF
TRBJ1-1	TRBV18	ASSDEGQGSNTEAF